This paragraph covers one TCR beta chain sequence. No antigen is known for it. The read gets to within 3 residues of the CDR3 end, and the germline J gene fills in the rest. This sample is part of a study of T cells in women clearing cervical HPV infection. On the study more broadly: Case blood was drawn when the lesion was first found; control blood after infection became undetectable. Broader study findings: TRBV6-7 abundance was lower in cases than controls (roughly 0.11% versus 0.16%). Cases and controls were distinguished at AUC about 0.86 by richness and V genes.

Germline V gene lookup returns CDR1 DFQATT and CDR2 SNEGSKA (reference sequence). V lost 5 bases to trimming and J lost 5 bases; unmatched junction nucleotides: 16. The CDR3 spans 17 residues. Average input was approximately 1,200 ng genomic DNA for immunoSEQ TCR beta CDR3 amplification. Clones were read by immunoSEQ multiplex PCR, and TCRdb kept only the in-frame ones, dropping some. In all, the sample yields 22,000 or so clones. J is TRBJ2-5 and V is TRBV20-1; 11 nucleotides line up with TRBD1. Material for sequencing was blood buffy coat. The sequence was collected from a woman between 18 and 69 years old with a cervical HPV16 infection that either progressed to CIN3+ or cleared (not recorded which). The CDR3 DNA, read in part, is TGCAGTGCTGACACTGGAGCAGGACAGGGGGCAACTGAGACC. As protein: CSADTGAGQGATET. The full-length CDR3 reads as CSADTGAGQGATETQYF.